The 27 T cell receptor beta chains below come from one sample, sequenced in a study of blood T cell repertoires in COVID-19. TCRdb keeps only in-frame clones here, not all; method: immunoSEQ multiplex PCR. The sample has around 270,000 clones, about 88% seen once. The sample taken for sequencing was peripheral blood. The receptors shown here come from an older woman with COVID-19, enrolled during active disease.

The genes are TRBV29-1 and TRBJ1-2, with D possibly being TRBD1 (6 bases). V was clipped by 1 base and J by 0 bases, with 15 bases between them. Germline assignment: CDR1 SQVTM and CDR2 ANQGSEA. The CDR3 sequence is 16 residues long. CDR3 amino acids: CSVEVGKQGSNYGYTF. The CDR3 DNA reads TGCAGCGTTGAAGTCGGAAAACAGGGATCTAACTATGGCTACACCTTC.

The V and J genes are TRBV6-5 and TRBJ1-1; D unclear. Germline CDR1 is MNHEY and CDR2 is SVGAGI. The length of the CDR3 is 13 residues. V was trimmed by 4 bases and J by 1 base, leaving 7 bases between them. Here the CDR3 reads CASSLTPNTEAFF. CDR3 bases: TGTGCCAGCAGTTTGACACCGAACACTGAAGCTTTCTTT.

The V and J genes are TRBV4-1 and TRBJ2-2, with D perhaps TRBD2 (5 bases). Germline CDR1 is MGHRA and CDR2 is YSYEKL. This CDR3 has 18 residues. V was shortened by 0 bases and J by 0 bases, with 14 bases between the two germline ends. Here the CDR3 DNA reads TGCGCCAGCAGCCAAGAGGGTCGCGGAGGCGCGAACACCGGGGAGCTGTTTTTT. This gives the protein CASSQEGRGGANTGELFF.

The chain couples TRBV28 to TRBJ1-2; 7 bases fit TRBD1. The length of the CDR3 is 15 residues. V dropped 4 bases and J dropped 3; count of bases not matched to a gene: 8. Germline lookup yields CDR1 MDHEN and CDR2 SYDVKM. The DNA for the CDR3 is TGTGCCAGCAGTTCGCCGTCGGACAGGCACTATGGCTACACCTTC. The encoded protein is CASSSPSDRHYGYTF.

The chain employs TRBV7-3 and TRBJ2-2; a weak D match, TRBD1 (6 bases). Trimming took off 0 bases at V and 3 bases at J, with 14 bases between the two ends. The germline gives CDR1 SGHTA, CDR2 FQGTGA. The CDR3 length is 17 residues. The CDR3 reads CASSLTPTGLYTGELFF. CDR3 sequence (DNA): TGTGCCAGCAGCTTAACGCCGACAGGACTTTACACCGGGGAGCTGTTTTTT.

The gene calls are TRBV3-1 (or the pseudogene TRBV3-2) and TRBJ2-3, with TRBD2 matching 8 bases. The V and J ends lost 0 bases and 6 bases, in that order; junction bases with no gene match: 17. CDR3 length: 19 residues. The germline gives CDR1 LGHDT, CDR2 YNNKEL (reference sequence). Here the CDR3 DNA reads TGTGCCAGCAGCCAAGATCCCACTTTACTAGCGGAAGGAGGTGATACGCAGTATTTT. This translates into CASSQDPTLLAEGGDTQYF.

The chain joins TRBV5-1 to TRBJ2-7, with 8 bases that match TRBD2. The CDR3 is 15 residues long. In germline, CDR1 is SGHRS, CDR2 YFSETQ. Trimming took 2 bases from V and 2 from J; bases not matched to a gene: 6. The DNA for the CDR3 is TGCGCCAGCAGCTTTTCCAGCGGGGGTACCTACGAGCAGTACTTC. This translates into CASSFSSGGTYEQYF.

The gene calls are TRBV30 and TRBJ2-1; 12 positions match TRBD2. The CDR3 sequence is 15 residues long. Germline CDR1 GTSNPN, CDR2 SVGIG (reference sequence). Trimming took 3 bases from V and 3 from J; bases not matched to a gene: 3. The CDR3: CAWRLAGGLYNEQFF. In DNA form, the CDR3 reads TGTGCCTGGAGGCTAGCGGGAGGGCTCTACAATGAGCAGTTCTTC.

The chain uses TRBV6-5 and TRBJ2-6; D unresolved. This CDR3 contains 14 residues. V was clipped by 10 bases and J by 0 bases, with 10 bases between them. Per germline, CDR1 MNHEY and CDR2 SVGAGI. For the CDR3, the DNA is TGTGCCACCCTTACTAACTCTGGGGCCAACGTCCTGACTTTC. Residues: CATLTNSGANVLTF.

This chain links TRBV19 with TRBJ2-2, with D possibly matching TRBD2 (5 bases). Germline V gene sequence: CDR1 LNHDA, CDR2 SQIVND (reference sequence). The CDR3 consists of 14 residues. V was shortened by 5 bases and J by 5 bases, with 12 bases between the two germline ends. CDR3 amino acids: CASSGTRLTGELFF. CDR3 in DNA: TGTGCCAGTAGTGGTACTAGGTTGACCGGGGAGCTGTTTTTT. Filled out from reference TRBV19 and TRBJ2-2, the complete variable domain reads DGGITQSPKYLFRKEGQNVTLSCEQNLNHDAMYWYRQDPGQGLRLIYYSQIVNDFQKGDIAEGYSVSREKKESFPLTVTSAQKNPTAFYLCASSGTRLTGELFFGEGSRLTVL.

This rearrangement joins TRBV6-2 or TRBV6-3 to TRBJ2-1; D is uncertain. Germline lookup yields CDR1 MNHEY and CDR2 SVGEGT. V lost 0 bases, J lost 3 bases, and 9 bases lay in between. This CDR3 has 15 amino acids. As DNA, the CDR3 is TGTGCCAGCAGTTACTCGAAGACTTACTACAATGAGCAGTTCTTC. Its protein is CASSYSKTYYNEQFF.

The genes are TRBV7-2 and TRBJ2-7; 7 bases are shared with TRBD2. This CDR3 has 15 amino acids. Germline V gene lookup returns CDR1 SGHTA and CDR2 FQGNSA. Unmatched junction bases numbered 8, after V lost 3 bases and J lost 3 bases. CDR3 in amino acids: CASSFGEGKIYEQYF. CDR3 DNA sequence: TGTGCCAGCAGCTTCGGGGAGGGGAAAATCTACGAGCAGTACTTC.

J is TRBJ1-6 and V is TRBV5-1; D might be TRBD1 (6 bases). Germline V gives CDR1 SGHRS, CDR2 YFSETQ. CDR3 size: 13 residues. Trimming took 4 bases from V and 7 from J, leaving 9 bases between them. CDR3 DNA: TGCGCCAGCAGCGGGACATCGAATTCACCCCTCCACTTT. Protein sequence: CASSGTSNSPLHF.

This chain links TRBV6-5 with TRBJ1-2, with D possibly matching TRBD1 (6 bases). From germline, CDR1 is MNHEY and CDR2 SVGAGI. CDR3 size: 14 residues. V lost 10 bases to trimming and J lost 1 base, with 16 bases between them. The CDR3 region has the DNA TGTGCCACCCAAACAGGGTCCCTTAACTATGGCTACACCTTC. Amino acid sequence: CATQTGSLNYGYTF.

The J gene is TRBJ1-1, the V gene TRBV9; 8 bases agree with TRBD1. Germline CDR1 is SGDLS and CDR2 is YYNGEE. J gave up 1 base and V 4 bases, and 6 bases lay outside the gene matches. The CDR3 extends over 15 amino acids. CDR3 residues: CASSPWTGSNTEAFF. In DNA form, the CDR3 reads TGTGCCAGCAGCCCCTGGACAGGGTCGAACACTGAAGCTTTCTTT.

Here the CDR3 DNA reads TGTGCCAGCAGCCCCAGCGGATCGCACACAGATACGCAGTATTTT. Protein sequence: CASSPSGSHTDTQYF. The chain employs TRBV28 and TRBJ2-3; D perhaps matches TRBD2 (5 bases). V was cut by 6 bases and J by 2 bases, with 15 bases left in between. The CDR3 is made up of 15 amino acids. Germline CDR1 and CDR2: MDHEN and SYDVKM.

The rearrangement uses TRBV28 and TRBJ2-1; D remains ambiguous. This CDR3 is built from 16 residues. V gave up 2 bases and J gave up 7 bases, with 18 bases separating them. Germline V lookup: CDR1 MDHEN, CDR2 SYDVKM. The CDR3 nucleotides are TGTGCCAGCAGTTTAGTAGCCTCCCTCCTTCGGAATGAGCAGTTCTTC. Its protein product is CASSLVASLLRNEQFF.

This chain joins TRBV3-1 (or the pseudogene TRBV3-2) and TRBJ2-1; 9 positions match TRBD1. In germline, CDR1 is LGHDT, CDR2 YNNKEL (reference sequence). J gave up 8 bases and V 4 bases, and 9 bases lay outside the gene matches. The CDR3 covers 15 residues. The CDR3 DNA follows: TGTGCCAGCAGCCCAAACAGGGGGCGCAGGGATGAGCAGTTCTTC. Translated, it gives CASSPNRGRRDEQFF.

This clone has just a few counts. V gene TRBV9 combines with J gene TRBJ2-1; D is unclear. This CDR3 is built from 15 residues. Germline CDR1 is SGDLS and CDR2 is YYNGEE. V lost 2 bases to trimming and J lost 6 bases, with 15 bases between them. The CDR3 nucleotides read TGTGCCAGCAGCGTTAGCAGTTTCTTCAGCAATGAGCAGTTCTTC. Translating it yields CASSVSSFFSNEQFF.

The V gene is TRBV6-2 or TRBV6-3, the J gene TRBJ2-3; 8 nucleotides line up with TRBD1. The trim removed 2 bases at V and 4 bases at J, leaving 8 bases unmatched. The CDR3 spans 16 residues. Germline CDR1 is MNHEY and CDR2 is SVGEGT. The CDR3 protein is CASSYDAGQGSDTQYF. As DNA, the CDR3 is TGTGCCAGCAGTTACGACGCCGGACAGGGATCAGATACGCAGTATTTT.

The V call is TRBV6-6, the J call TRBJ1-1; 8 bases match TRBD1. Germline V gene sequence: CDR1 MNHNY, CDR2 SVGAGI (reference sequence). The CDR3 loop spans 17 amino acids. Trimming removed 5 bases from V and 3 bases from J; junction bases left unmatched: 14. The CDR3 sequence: CASSQPRTGRSYTEAFF. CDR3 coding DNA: TGTGCCAGCAGTCAACCGAGGACAGGGAGGTCGTACACTGAAGCTTTCTTT.

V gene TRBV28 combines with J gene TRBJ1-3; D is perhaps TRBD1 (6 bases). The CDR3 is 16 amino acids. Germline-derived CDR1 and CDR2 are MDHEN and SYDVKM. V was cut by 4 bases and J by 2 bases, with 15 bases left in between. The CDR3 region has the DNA TGTGCCAGCAGTTCACCAGGGGAACCACCTGGAAACACCATATATTTT. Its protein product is CASSSPGEPPGNTIYF.

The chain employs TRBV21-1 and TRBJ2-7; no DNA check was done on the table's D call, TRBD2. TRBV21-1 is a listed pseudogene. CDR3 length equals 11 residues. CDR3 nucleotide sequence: TGTGCCAGCTGGAGACCGCGGGAGCAGTACTTC. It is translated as CASWRPREQYF.

CDR3 nucleotides: TGTGCCTGGAGTAGGGACAGTGGAAACACCATATATTTT. Translated: CAWSRDSGNTIYF. The chain joins TRBV30 to TRBJ1-3; 7 bases line up with TRBD1. Per the germline V gene, CDR1 is GTSNPN and CDR2 is SVGIG (reference sequence). This CDR3 spans 13 amino acids. V shed 2 bases and J 3 bases; nucleotides not matched to a gene: 1.

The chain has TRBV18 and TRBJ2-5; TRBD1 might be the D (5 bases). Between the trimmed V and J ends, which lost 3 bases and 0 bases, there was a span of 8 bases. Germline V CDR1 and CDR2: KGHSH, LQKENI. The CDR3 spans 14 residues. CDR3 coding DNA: TGTGCCAGCTCACCCTCAGGGTACCAAGAGACCCAGTACTTC. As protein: CASSPSGYQETQYF.

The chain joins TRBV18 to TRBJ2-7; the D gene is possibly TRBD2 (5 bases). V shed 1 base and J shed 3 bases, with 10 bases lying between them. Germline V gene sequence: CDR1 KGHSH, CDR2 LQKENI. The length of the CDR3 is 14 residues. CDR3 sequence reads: CASSPRNSDYEQYF. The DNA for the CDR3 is TGTGCCAGCTCACCACGGAATAGCGACTACGAGCAGTACTTC.

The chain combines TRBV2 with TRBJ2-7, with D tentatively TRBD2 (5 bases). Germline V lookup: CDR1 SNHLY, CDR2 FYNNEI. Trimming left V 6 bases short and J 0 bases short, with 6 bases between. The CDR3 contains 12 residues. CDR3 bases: TGTGCCAGCAGCGGGGTCTCCTACGAGCAGTACTTC. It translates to CASSGVSYEQYF.